This T cell receptor (beta chain) came from a study of T cells expressing NK-cell markers. Across the study: Sorted CD3+CD56+NKG2C+, CD3+CD56+NKG2C- and CD3+CD56-NKG2C+ T cells supplied TCR beta repertoires. Seven HCMV-seropositive donors and one seronegative donor made up the eight sequenced donors.

The germline V gene has CDR1 MGHRA and CDR2 YSYEKL. This CDR3 has 16 residues. From the 5' RACE reads, TCRdb lists one entry per CDR3 protein and no DNA. This sample's table has roughly 160,000 distinct CDR3 sequences. This clonotype was sampled from a woman between 18 and 70 years old in good health. The V and J genes are TRBV4-1 and TRBJ2-1; TCRdb lists TRBD1, though no DNA is available to test this call. What was sequenced was blood T cells: a sorted CD56 or NKG2C T cell subset, CD4+ or CD8+ T cells, or bulk PBMC T cells (not recorded which). Here the CDR3 reads CASSPPTGDPYNEQFF.